What follows describes a single TCR beta chain. The entry originates in a study of control samples from healthy donors and cancer patients. Repertoires were generated with immunoSEQ multiplex PCR, while TCRdb's copy carries only in-frame clones and drops some. The sample lists over 10,000 clones; over 70% were seen once. Germline V CDR1 and CDR2: MNHEY, SVGAGI. Trimming stripped 2 bases from V and 7 bases from J, with 15 bases between. The CDR3 has 16 amino acids. The clonotype comes from a male donor with melanoma. The chain recombines TRBV6-5 with TRBJ1-6; D gene unclear. The sample consisted of formalin-fixed, paraffin-embedded tissue. The CDR3 region is CASSYGQDPWNSPLHF. Here the CDR3 DNA reads TGTGCCAGCAGTTACGGCCAGGACCCTTGGAATTCACCCCTCCACTTT.